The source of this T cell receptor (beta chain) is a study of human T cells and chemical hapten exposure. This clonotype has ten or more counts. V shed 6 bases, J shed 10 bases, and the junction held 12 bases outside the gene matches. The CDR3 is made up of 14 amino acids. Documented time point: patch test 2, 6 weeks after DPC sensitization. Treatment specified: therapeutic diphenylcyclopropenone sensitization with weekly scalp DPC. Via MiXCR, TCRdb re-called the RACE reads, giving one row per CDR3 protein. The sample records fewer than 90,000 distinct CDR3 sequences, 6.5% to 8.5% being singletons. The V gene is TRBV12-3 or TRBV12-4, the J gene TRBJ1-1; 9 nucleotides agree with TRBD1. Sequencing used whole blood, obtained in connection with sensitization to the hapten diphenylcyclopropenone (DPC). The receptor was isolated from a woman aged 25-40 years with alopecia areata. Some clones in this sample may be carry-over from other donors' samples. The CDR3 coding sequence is TGTGCCAGCAGCACGGGACAGGGAAGAAGTGTAGCTTTCTTT. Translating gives CASSTGQGRSVAFF.